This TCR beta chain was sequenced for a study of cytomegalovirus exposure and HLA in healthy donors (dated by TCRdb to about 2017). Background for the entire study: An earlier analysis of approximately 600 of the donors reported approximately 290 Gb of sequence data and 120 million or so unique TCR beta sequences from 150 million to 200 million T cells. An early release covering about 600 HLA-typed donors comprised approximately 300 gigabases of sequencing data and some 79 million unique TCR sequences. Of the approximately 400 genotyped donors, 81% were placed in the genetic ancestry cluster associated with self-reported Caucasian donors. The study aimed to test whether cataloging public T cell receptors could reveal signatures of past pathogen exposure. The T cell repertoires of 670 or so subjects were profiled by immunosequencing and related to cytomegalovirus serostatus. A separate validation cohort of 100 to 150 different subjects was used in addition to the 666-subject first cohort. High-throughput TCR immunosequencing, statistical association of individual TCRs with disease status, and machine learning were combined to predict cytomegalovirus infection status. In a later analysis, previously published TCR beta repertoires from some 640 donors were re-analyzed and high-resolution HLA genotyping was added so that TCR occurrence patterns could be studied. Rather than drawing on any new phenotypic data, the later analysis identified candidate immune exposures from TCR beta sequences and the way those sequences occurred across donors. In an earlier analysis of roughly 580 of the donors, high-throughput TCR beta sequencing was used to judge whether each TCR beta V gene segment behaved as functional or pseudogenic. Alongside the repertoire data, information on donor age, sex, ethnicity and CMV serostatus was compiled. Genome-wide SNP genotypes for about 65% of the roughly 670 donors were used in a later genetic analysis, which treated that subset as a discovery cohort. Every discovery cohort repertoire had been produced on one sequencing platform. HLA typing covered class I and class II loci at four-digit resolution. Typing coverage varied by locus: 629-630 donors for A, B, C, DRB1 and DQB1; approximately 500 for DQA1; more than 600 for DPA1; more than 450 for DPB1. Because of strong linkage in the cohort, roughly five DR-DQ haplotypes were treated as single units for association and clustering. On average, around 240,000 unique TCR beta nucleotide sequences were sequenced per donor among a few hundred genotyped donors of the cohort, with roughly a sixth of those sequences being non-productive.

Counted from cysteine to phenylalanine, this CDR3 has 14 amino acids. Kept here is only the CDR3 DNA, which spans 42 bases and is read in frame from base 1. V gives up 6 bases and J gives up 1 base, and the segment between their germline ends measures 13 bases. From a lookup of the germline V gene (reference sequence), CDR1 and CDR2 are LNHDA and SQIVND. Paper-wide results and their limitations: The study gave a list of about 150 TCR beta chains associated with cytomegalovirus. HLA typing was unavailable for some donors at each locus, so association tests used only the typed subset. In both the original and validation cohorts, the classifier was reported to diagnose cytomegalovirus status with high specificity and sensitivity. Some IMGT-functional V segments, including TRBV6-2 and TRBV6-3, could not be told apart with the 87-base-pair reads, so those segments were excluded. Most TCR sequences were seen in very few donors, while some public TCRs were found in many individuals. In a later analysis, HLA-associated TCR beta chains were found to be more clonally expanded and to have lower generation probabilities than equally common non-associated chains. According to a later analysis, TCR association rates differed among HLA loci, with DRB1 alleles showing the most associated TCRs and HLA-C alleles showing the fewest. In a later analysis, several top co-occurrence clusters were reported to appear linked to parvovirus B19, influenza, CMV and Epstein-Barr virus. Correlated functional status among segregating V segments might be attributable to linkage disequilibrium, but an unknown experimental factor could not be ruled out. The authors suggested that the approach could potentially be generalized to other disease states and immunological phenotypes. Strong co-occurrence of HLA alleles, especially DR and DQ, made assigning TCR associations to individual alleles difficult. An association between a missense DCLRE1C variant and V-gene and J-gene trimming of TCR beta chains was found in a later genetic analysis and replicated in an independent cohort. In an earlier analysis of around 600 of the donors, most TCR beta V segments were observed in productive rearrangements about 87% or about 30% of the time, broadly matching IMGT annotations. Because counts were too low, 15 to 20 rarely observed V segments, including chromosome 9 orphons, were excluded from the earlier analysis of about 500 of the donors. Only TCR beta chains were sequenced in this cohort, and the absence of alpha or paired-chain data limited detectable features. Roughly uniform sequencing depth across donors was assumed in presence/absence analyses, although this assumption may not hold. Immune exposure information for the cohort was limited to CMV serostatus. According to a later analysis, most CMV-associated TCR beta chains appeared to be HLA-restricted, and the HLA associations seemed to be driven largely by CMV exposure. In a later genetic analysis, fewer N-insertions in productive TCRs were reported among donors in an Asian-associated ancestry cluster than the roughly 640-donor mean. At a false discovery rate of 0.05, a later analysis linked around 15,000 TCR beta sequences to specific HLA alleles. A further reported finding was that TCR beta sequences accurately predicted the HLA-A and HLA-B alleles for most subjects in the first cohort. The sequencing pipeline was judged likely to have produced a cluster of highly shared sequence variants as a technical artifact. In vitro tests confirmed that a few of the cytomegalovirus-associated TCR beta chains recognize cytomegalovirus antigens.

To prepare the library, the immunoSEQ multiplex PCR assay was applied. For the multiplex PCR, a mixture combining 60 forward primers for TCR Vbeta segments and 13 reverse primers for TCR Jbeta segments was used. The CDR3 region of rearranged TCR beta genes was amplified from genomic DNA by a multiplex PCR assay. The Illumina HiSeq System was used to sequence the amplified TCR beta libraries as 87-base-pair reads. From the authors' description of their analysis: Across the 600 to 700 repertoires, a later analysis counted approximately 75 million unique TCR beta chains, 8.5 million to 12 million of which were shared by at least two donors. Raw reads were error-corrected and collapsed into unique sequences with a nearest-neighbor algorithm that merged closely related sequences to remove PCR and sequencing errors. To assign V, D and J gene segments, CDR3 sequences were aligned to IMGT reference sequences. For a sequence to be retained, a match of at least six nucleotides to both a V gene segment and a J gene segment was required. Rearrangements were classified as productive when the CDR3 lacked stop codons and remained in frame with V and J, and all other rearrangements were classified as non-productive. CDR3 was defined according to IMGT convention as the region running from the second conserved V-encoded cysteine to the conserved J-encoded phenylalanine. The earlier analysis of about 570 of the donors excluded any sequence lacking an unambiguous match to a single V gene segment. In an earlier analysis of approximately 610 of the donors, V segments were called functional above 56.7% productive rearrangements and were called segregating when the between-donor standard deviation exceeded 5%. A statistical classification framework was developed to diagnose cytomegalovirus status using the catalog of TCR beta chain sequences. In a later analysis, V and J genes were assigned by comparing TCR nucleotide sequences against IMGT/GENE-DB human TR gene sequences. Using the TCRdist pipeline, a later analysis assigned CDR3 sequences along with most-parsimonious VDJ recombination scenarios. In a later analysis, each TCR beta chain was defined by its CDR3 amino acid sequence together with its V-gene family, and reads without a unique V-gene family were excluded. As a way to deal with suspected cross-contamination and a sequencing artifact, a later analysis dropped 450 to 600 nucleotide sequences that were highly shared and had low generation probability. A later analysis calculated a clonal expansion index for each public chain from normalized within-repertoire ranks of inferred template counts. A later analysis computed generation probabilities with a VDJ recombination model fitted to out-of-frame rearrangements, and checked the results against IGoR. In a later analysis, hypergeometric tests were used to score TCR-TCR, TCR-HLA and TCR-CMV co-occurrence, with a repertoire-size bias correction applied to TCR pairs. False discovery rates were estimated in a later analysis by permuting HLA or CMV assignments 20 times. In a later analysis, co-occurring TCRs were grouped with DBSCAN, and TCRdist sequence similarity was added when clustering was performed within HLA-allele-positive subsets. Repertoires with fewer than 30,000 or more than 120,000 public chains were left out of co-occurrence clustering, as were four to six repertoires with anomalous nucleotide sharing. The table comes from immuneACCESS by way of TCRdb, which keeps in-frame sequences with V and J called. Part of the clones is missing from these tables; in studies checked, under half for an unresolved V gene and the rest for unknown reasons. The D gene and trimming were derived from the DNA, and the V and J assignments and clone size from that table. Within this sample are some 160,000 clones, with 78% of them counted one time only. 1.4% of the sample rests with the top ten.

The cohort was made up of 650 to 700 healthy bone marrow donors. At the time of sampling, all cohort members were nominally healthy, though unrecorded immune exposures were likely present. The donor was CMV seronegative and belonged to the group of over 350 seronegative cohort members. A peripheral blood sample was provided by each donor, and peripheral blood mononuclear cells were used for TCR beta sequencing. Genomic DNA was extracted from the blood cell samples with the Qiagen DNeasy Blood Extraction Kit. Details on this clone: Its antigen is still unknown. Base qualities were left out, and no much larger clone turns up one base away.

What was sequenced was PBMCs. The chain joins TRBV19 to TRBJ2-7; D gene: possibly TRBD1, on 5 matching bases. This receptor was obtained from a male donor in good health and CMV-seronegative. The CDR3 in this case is CASRSQGRSYEQYF. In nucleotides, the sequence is TGTGCCAGTAGAAGCCAGGGCCGTTCCTACGAGCAGTACTTC.